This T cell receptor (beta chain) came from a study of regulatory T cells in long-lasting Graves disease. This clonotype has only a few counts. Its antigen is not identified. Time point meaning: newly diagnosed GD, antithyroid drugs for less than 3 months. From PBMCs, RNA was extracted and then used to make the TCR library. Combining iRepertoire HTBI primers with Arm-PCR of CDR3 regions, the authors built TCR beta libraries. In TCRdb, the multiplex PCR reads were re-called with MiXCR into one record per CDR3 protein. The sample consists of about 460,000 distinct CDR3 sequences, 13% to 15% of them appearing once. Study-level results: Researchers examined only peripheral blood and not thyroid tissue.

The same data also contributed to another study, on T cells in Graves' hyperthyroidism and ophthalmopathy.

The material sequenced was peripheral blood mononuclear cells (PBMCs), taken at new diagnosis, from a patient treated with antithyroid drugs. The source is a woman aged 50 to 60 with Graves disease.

DNA of the CDR3: TGTGCCAGCAGCGCGCGGGACAGGGGGTCGGCTGGCTACACCTTC. This translates into CASSARDRGSAGYTF. This chain connects TRBV9 to TRBJ1-2, with 11 bases identical to TRBD1. Germline V gene sequence: CDR1 SGDLS, CDR2 YYNGEE. The CDR3 runs 15 residues. V was clipped by 3 bases and J by 7 bases; unmatched bases: 8.